These 20 T cell receptor beta chains share one sample of origin, sequenced in a study of T cells in women clearing cervical HPV infection. The assay was immunoSEQ multiplex PCR, and TCRdb's table has in-frame clones only and misses some. Its table records roughly 20,000 clones. The sequenced sample was blood buffy coat. All receptors derive from a woman aged 18 to 75 with a cervical HPV16 infection that either progressed to CIN3+ or cleared (not recorded which).

Comments on this clone: The sequence runs out 3 residues before the end of the CDR3; the remainder is reconstructed from the germline J gene. V usage is TRBV29-1 and J usage is TRBJ2-4; 9 bases are a match to TRBD1. The germline gives CDR1 SQVTM, CDR2 ANQGSEA. The CDR3 contains 13 residues. CDR3 in amino acids: CSAGTGINYGQYF. CDR3 DNA, as far as it was read: TGCAGCGCTGGGACAGGGATCAACTATGGT.

This clone is identified as medium-sized from frequency. The CDR3 end falls 3 residues outside the read, so it is completed with the germline J gene. This chain joins TRBV5-6 and TRBJ2-4; 7 bases fit TRBD1. This CDR3 spans 13 amino acids. V was clipped by 4 bases and J by 4 bases; unmatched bases: 2. CDR1 SGHDT and CDR2 YYEEEE come from the germline V gene. The CDR3 protein is CASSRDRKNIQYF. Incomplete CDR3 DNA: TGTGCCAGCAGCCGGGACAGAAAAAACATT.

As for this clone: With the read ending 3 residues before the CDR3 end, the germline J gene is used to fill in that end. V usage is TRBV5-1 and J usage is TRBJ2-5; D possibly corresponds to TRBD1 (6 bases). V lost 4 bases and J 3 bases, leaving 10 bases between the germline ends. CDR3 length: 13 amino acids. Germline loops: CDR1 SGHRS, CDR2 YFSETQ. CDR3: CASSARQEETQYF. The CDR3 bases that were read are TGCGCCAGCAGCGCCCGACAGGAAGAGACC.

Details on this clone: The CDR3 extends 3 residues past the end of the read, so its final part is completed from the germline J gene. The rearrangement joins TRBV4-1 to TRBJ1-5; perhaps TRBD1 as D (5 bases). CDR1 and CDR2 from the germline V gene are MGHRA and YSYEKL. CDR3 length equals 14 residues. Between the trimmed V and J ends, which lost 1 base and 2 bases, there was a span of 6 bases. CDR3 DNA, as far as it was read: TGCGCCAGCAGCCAAGTACAGGGCAATCAGCCC. Its translation: CASSQVQGNQP. The whole CDR3 protein reads CASSQVQGNQPQHF.

Notes on this clone: The CDR3 is cut off 3 residues early in the read; its end comes from the germline J gene. The V gene is TRBV9, the J gene TRBJ2-5, with D perhaps TRBD2 (5 bases). This CDR3 is 12 amino acids long. Germline values: CDR1 SGDLS, CDR2 YYNGEE. The germline V and J ends were trimmed by 3 bases and 5 bases, with 8 bases remaining between them. The CDR3 bases that were read are TGTGCCAGCAGCGGACGAGGGGAGACC. It is translated as CASSGRGET. The CDR3 in its entirety is CASSGRGETQYF.

Judged by frequency, this clone is medium-sized. Read sequence stops 3 residues before the CDR3 end, and the germline J gene provides the missing end. The chain is built from TRBV20-1 and TRBJ1-4; a possible D gene is TRBD1 (5 bases). CDR3 length: 14 amino acids. Germline V gene data show CDR1 as DFQATT and CDR2 as SNEGSKA (reference sequence). Trimming removed 3 bases from V and 5 bases from J, with 13 bases in between. CDR3: CSARVSGQNEKLFF. The CDR3 bases that were read are TGCAGTGCTAGGGTCTCTGGACAAAATGAAAAA.

Partial CDR3 DNA: TGTGCCAGCAGCTTAGGGGGCCCTGAC. This codes for CASSLGGPD. The complete CDR3 protein is CASSLGGPDYTF. This chain uses TRBV7-9 with TRBJ1-2; D possibly corresponds to TRBD1 (5 bases). The observed sequence ends 3 residues before the CDR3 terminus, with the missing tail filled in from the germline J gene. The CDR3 is 12 residues long. Germline values: CDR1 SEHNR, CDR2 FQNEAQ (reference sequence).

In the case of this clone: Read sequence stops 3 residues before the CDR3 end, and the germline J gene provides the missing end. The V and J genes are TRBV19 and TRBJ1-1, with D unresolved. Trimming stripped 4 bases from V and 5 bases from J, with 11 bases between. This CDR3 region has 13 residues. Germline CDR1 and CDR2: LNHDA and SQIVND (reference sequence). CDR3 loop: CASSTSSGTEAFF. The sequenced part of the CDR3 DNA is TGTGCCAGTAGTACCTCCTCGGGTACTGAA.

Here the CDR3 reads CASSYPGGRTQYF. CDR3 DNA (partial): TGTGCCAGCAGTTATCCCGGGGGACGGACG. This chain links TRBV6-2 or TRBV6-3 with TRBJ2-3; the D gene is possibly TRBD2 (6 bases). Coverage ceases 3 residues before the CDR3 finishes, and the germline J gene fills in the end. Germline V gene lookup returns CDR1 MNHEY and CDR2 SVGEGT. The CDR3 totals 13 residues.

On this clone: The read terminates 3 residues ahead of where the CDR3 ends, so the germline J gene completes it. The rearrangement joins TRBV5-4 to TRBJ2-7; 8 bases map to TRBD2. This CDR3 is 14 amino acids long. The V segment lost 3 bases and the J segment 1 base; nucleotides outside the gene matches: 3. The germline V gene has CDR1 SGHNT and CDR2 YYREEE (reference sequence). CDR3 in amino acids: CASSSGGESYEQYF. The covered CDR3 bases are TGTGCCAGCAGCTCGGGGGGGGAATCCTACGAG.

Regarding this clone: The read terminates 3 residues ahead of where the CDR3 ends, so the germline J gene completes it. The chain couples TRBV12-3 or TRBV12-4 to TRBJ1-5, with 8 positions matching TRBD1. The V and J ends lost 1 base and 5 bases, in that order; junction bases with no gene match: 1. The CDR3 extends over 14 amino acids. The CDR3 spells CASSLGDRYQPQHF. The sequenced part of the CDR3 DNA is TGTGCCAGCAGTTTAGGGGACAGGTATCAGCCC.

Concerning this clone: The CDR3 end lies 3 residues beyond the end of the read and is filled in from the germline J gene. The chain has TRBV15 and TRBJ1-4; D unclear. From germline, CDR1 is LNHNV and CDR2 YYDKDF (reference sequence). CDR3 length: 14 amino acids. Trimming stripped 1 base from V and 7 bases from J, with 10 bases between. CDR3 in amino acids: CATSRVPRGEKLFF. The sequenced part of the CDR3 DNA is TGTGCCACCAGCAGAGTACCCCGGGGTGAAAAA.

In regard to this clone: Read sequence stops 3 residues before the CDR3 end, and the germline J gene provides the missing end. The chain employs TRBV5-3 and TRBJ2-5; 9 bases match TRBD1. TRBV5-3 is labeled an ORF, and its function is uncertain. There are 13 residues in the CDR3. Trimming took 3 bases from V and 5 from J; bases not matched to a gene: 2. Here the CDR3 reads CARSYRGRETQYF. The CDR3 bases that were read are TGTGCCAGAAGCTACAGGGGGCGCGAGACC.

On this clone itself: The sequence runs out 3 residues before the end of the CDR3; the remainder is reconstructed from the germline J gene. This chain connects TRBV7-6 to TRBJ2-7; D not resolved. CDR1 SGHVS and CDR2 FNYEAQ come from the germline V gene. The length of the CDR3 is 15 residues. With 2 bases removed from V and 2 bases from J, the gap between germline ends came to 13 bases. CDR3 sequence: CASSLLAAHPYEQYF. The CDR3 bases that were read are TGTGCCAGCAGCTTATTGGCTGCCCATCCCTACGAG.

The part of the CDR3 DNA that was read is TGTGCCAGCAGTGGGTGGGACAGCTTAACCGGGGAG. Its translation: CASSGWDSLTGE. The entire CDR3 is CASSGWDSLTGELFF. The chain couples TRBV5-6 to TRBJ2-2; 7 bases are shared with TRBD1. The read comes to an end 3 residues before the CDR3 does, leaving the germline J gene to fill in the end. The CDR3 spans 15 residues. Looked up from germline, CDR1 is SGHDT and CDR2 is YYEEEE. The V and J ends lost 5 bases and 5 bases, in that order; junction bases with no gene match: 9.

Comments on this clone: The read terminates 3 residues before the CDR3 end, so the remaining end is supplied by the germline J gene. This rearrangement joins TRBV30 to TRBJ1-4, with D possibly being TRBD1 (5 bases). In germline, CDR1 is GTSNPN, CDR2 SVGIG (reference sequence). The V gene lost 0 bases and the J gene lost 5 bases, with 16 bases spanning the gap. The CDR3 has 16 residues. The CDR3 bases that were read are TGTGCCTGGAGTGTAATACGCGGCCAGGGCAATGAAAAA. Its translation: CAWSVIRGQGNEK. The whole CDR3 is CAWSVIRGQGNEKLFF.

About this clone itself: The CDR3 end lies 3 residues beyond the end of the read and is filled in from the germline J gene. The J gene is TRBJ2-3, the V gene TRBV5-3, with 7 positions matching TRBD1. TRBV5-3 is an ORF, and what it does is uncertain. J was trimmed by 4 bases and V by 0 bases; bases with no gene match: 11. This CDR3 is built from 17 residues. The DNA read from the CDR3 is TGTGCCAGAAGCTTGGACAGGGGTGGTCTGGGCCCAGATACG. Translating gives CARSLDRGGLGPDT. The CDR3 as a whole reads CARSLDRGGLGPDTQYF.

A note on this clone: The sequenced fragment ends 3 residues before the CDR3 boundary, so the rest is inferred from the germline J gene. The chain recombines TRBV30 with TRBJ2-5; 12 positions match TRBD2. Germline assignment: CDR1 GTSNPN and CDR2 SVGIG (reference sequence). V shed 3 bases, J shed 7 bases, and the junction held 9 bases outside the gene matches. The CDR3 runs to 15 residues. The CDR3: CAWRSQLAGGRTQYF. CDR3 DNA (partial): TGTGCCTGGAGGTCCCAACTAGCGGGGGGACGGACC.

To note about this clone: The DNA ends 3 residues before the CDR3 does, and the rest of the CDR3 is filled in from the germline J gene. The chain uses TRBV6-4 and TRBJ2-3; no definite D call. Per the germline V gene, CDR1 is MRHNA and CDR2 is SNTAGT. This CDR3 contains 14 residues. V was clipped by 5 bases and J by 0 bases, with 9 bases between them. CDR3 residues: CASSQGPSTDTQYF. CDR3 DNA, as far as it was read: TGTGCCAGCAGTCAAGGGCCTAGCACAGATACG.

This clone is called medium-sized based on its frequency. The read gets to within 3 residues of the CDR3 end, and the germline J gene fills in the rest. The V call is TRBV12-3 or TRBV12-4, the J call TRBJ2-4; perhaps TRBD1 as D (5 bases). CDR3 size: 15 residues. Trimming stripped 2 bases from V and 4 bases from J, with 12 bases between. The covered CDR3 bases are TGTGCCAGCAGTTTAAAGCAGGGATTGAAAAACATT. Its translation: CASSLKQGLKNI. The entire CDR3 protein is CASSLKQGLKNIQYF.